The T cell receptor beta chain under discussion was sequenced for a study of blood T cell repertoires in COVID-19. Across the study: Researchers got acute and convalescent COVID-19 samples from the United States, Italy and Spain.

Profiling relied on immunoSEQ multiplex PCR, and the TCRdb table lists in-frame clones only, not all of them. In the table there are roughly 250,000 clones, about 89% of which are singletons. Germline V gene lookup returns CDR1 SGHAT and CDR2 FQNNGV. V was trimmed by 5 bases and J by 3 bases, leaving 20 bases between them. There are 17 residues in the CDR3. The clonotype was recovered from a man aged 25-45 years with acute or convalescent COVID-19. The chain uses TRBV11-2 and TRBJ2-1; D is perhaps TRBD2 (5 bases). The sample comprised peripheral blood. CDR3 loop: CASSTAGRTGFYNEQFF. In DNA form, the CDR3 reads TGTGCCAGCAGCACAGCTGGCCGGACTGGCTTCTACAATGAGCAGTTCTTC.